This TCR beta chain stems from a study of T cell responses to AZD1222 COVID-19 vaccine. Produced via immunoSEQ multiplex PCR; TCRdb's table is partial and in-frame only. This sample yields about 77,000 clones, of which more than 85% are seen a single time; 4% to 5.5% belongs to the top ten. Findings and caveats of the study: The donor cohort was predominantly white British with a female majority, and clonal diversity may have been underestimated. Spike-specific TCR breadth and depth grew following two AZD1222 doses.

As to this clone: Its antigen is still unknown.

The germline gives CDR1 ENHRY, CDR2 SYGVKD. The germline V and J ends were trimmed by 2 bases and 0 bases, with 11 bases remaining between them. The length of the CDR3 is 16 residues. This chain uses TRBV10-3 with TRBJ1-3, with D perhaps TRBD1 (5 bases). This TCR came from an adult who received the AZD1222 COVID-19 vaccine. Here the sequenced sample was peripheral blood, taken 28 days after the second AZD1222 dose. DNA for the CDR3: TGTGCCATCAGTGAGGAGGCAGGGCCCTCTGGAAACACCATATATTTT. This gives the protein CAISEEAGPSGNTIYF.